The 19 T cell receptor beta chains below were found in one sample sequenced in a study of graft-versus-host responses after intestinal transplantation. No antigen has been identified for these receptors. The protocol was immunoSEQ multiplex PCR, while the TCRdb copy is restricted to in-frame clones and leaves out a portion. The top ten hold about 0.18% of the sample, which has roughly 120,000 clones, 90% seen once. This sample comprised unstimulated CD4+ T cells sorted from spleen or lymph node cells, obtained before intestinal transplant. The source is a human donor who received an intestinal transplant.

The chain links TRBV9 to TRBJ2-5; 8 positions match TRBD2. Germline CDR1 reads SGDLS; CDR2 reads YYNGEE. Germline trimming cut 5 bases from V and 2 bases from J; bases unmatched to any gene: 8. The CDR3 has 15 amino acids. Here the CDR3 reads CASSPNGRGQETQYF. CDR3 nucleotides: TGTGCCAGCAGTCCTAACGGGAGGGGACAAGAGACCCAGTACTTC.

CDR3 amino acids: CAWSVREGQPQHF. CDR3 DNA sequence: TGTGCCTGGAGTGTACGTGAGGGTCAGCCCCAGCATTTT. The chain couples TRBV30 to TRBJ1-5, with D unclear. Germline CDR1 is GTSNPN and CDR2 is SVGIG (reference sequence). Deletions cut 0 bases from V and 6 bases from J, with 9 bases between. The CDR3 has 13 residues.

DNA for the CDR3: TGTGCCAGCAGTTTATTCCCGACAACAAACTATGGCTACACCTTC. As protein: CASSLFPTTNYGYTF. The chain employs TRBV27 and TRBJ1-2; D is undetermined. The CDR3 contains 15 residues. CDR1 MNHEY and CDR2 SMNVEV come from the germline V gene (reference sequence). With 1 base removed from V and 2 bases from J, the gap between germline ends came to 11 bases.

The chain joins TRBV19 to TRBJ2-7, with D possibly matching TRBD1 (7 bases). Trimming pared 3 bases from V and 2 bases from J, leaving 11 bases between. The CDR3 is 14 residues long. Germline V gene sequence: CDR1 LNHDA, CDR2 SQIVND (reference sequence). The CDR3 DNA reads TGTGCCAGTAGTATCGGGGGACAGCCCTACGAGCAGTACTTC. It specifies CASSIGGQPYEQYF.

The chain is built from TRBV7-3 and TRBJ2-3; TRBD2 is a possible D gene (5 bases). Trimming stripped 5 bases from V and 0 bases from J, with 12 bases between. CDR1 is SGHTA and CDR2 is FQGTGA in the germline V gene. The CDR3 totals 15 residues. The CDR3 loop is CASSPSGLSTDTQYF. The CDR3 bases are TGTGCCAGCAGCCCCAGCGGCTTAAGCACAGATACGCAGTATTTT.

CDR3 amino acids: CASSFLGTPGAEAFF. CDR3 in DNA: TGTGCCAGCAGCTTTCTGGGGACACCGGGTGCTGAAGCTTTCTTT. This sequence joins TRBV5-8 and TRBJ1-1; tentative D call: TRBD1 (6 bases). Germline CDR1 and CDR2: SGHTS and YDEGEE. V gave up 2 bases and J gave up 6 bases, with 17 bases separating them. This CDR3 has 15 amino acids.

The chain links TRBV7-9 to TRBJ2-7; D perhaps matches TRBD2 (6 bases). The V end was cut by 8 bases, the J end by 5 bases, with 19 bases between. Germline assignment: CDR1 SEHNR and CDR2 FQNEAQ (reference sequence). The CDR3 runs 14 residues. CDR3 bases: TGTGCCAGCGTCTCTTCGGGGGTGATGCACGAGCAGTACTTC. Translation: CASVSSGVMHEQYF.

CDR3 sequence (DNA): TGTGCCAGCATTACAATGTTAGGGGCTGACTACAATGAGCAGTTCTTC. Its translation is CASITMLGADYNEQFF. The chain is built from TRBV5-5 and TRBJ2-1; possible D gene TRBD1, 5 bases. Between the trimmed V and J ends, which lost 6 bases and 3 bases, there was a span of 19 bases. Germline-derived CDR1 and CDR2 are SGHKS and YYEKEE (reference sequence). This CDR3 region has 16 residues. Combining the CDR3 with reference TRBV5-5 and TRBJ2-1 gives the whole variable domain DAGVTQSPTHLIKTRGQQVTLRCSPISGHKSVSWYQQVLGQGPQFIFQYYEKEERGRGNFPDRFSARQFPNYSSELNVNALLLGDSALYLCASITMLGADYNEQFFGPGTRLTVL.

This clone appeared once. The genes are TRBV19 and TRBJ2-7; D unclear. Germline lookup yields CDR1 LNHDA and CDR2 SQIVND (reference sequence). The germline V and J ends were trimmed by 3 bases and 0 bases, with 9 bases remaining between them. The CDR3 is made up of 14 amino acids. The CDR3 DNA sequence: TGTGCCAGTAGTATTAGTCGGAGCTCCTACGAGCAGTACTTC. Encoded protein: CASSISRSSYEQYF.

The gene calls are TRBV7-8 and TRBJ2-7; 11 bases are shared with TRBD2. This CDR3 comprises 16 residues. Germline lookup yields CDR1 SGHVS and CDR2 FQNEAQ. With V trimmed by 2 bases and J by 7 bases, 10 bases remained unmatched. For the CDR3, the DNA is TGTGCCAGCAGCTTAACGCGTCTAGCGGGAGGAGGTGAGCAGTACTTC. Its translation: CASSLTRLAGGGEQYF. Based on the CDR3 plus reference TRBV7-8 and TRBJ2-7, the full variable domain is GAGVSQSPRYKVAKRGQDVALRCDPISGHVSLFWYQQALGQGPEFLTYFQNEAQLDKSGLPSDRFFAERPEGSVSTLKIQRTQQEDSAVYLCASSLTRLAGGGEQYFGPGTRLTVT.

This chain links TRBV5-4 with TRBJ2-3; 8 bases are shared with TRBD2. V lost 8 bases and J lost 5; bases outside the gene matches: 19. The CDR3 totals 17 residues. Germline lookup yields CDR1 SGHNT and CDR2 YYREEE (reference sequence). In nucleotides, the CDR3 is TGTGCCAGTCATTCGGGACTAGAGTCTGTGAGCGGAGATACGCAGTATTTT. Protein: CASHSGLESVSGDTQYF.

In nucleotides, the CDR3 is TGCGCCAGCAGCTTGGTAGGGACAGCTAACGGCTACACCTTC. The encoded protein is CASSLVGTANGYTF. The chain recombines TRBV5-1 with TRBJ1-2; TRBD1 aligns across 7 bases. Germline V gene sequence: CDR1 SGHRS, CDR2 YFSETQ. The V segment lost 0 bases and the J segment 8 bases; nucleotides outside the gene matches: 7. CDR3 length equals 14 residues.

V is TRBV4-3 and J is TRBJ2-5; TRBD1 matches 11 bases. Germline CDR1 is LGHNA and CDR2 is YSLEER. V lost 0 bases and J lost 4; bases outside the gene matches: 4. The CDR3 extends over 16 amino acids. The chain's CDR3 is CASSQEGTGGLETQYF. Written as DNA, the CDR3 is TGCGCCAGCAGCCAAGAAGGGACAGGGGGGTTAGAGACCCAGTACTTC.

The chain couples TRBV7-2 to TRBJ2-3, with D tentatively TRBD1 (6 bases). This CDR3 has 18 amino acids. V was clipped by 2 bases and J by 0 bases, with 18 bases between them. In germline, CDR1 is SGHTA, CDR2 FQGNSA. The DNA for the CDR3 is TGTGCCAGCAGCTTAAAAGAAACCCGGACAGAGAGCACAGATACGCAGTATTTT. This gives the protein CASSLKETRTESTDTQYF.

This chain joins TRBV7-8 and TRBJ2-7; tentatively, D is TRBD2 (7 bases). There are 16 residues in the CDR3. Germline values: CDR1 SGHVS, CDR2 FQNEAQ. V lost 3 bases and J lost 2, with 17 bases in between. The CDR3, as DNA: TGTGCCAGCAGCTTCCGGGGCGGGGGCCGGACCTACGAGCAGTACTTC. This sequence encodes CASSFRGGGRTYEQYF.

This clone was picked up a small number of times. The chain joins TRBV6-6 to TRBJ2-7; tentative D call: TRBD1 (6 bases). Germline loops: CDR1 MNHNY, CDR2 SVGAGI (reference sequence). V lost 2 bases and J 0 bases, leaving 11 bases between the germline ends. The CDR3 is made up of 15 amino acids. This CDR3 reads CASSYPAQGSYEQYF. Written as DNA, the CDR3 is TGTGCCAGCAGTTACCCCGCACAGGGCTCCTACGAGCAGTACTTC.

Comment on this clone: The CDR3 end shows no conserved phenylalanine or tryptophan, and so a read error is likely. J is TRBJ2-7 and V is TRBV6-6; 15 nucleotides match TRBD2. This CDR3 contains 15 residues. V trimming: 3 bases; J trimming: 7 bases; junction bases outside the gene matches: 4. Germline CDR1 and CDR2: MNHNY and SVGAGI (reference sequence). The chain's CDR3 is CASSYHGTSGREQYL. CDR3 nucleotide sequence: TGTGCCAGCAGTTATCATGGGACTAGCGGGAGGGAGCAGTACCTC.

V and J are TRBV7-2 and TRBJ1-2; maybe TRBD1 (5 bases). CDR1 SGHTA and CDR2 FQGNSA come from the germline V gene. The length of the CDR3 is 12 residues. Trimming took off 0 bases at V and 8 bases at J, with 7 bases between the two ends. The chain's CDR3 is CASSLAGAGYTF. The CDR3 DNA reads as TGTGCCAGCAGCTTAGCTGGGGCAGGCTACACCTTC.

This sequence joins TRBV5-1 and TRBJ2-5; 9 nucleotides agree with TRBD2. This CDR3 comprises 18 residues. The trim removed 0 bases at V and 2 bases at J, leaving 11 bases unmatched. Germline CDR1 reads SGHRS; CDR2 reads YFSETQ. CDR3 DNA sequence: TGCGCCAGCAGCTTGGGCCCCATAGCGGGAGTGGTACAAGAGACCCAGTACTTC. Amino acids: CASSLGPIAGVVQETQYF.